A selection of T cell receptor beta chains follows, all from one sample in a study of blood T cell repertoires in COVID-19. Sequencing used immunoSEQ multiplex PCR; TCRdb keeps in-frame clones, though not all of them. The data hold about 92,000 clones, with about 91% observed a single time. Sample: peripheral blood. These receptors were collected from a human donor with active COVID-19. The donor label of this sample is uncertain. The CDR3 runs from the conserved cysteine through the conserved F or W. A D gene is named only where the DNA matches it firmly. Size values are once, few and many counts, or a class for expanded clones, and some rows have none.

D	V	J	size	DNA	CDR3
TRBD2	TRBV5-1	TRBJ2-5	.	TGCGCCAGCAGCTCAAGCGGGGGCCAAGAGACCCAGTACTTC	CASSSSGGQETQYF
.	TRBV11-2	TRBJ1-6	.	TGTGCCAGCATAGAGGGGGTTCTCAGCTCCTATAATTCACCCCTCCACTTT	CASIEGVLSSYNSPLHF
TRBD1	TRBV7-8	TRBJ1-1	.	TGTGCCAGCAGCCGTGGACAGGGGACGAGGATGAACACTGAAGCTTTCTTT	CASSRGQGTRMNTEAFF
.	TRBV12-5	TRBJ2-1	.	TGTGCTAGTTCGTATAGCTCCTACAATGAGCAGTTCTTC	CASSYSSYNEQFF
.	TRBV5-6	TRBJ2-2	.	TGTGCCAGCAGCCACCTCCCCGGGGACACCGGGGAGCTGTTTTTT	CASSHLPGDTGELFF
TRBD1	TRBV2	TRBJ1-4	.	TGTGCCAGCGGAGGACAGGGGGGTGGTGAAAAACTGTTTTTT	CASGGQGGGEKLFF
TRBD2	TRBV14	TRBJ2-2	.	TGTGCCAGCAGCCATCGGGGGGGCGCCACCGGGGAGCTGTTTTTT	CASSHRGGATGELFF
.	TRBV5-6	TRBJ2-7	.	TGTGCCAGCAGCTTGTTATTCTCCCAGGGCTCCTACGAGCAGTACTTC	CASSLLFSQGSYEQYF
.	TRBV7-3	TRBJ2-3	.	TGTGCCAGCAGCTTAGGCGGACTCACAGATACGCAGTATTTT	CASSLGGLTDTQYF
.	TRBV6-5	TRBJ1-3	.	TGTGCCAGCAAAGAGGGTACTAGAGCTGGAAACACCATATATTTT	CASKEGTRAGNTIYF
TRBD2	TRBV4-2	TRBJ2-1	once	TGTGCCAGCAGCCAAGATAGGAGCGGGGGGGCTAATGAGCAGTTCTTC	CASSQDRSGGANEQFF
.	TRBV4-1	TRBJ2-7	.	TGCGCCAGCAGCCAAGAAGTGGCTGCCTACGAGCAGTACTTC	CASSQEVAAYEQYF
TRBD2	TRBV10-3	TRBJ2-7	.	TGTGCCACCACCACTAGCGGTGCCTCCTACGAGCAGTACTTC	CATTTSGASYEQYF
TRBD2	TRBV11-2	TRBJ2-2	.	TGTGCCAGCAGCCCCGGGACTAGCCTATCGAAGGAGCTGTTTTTT	CASSPGTSLSKELFF
TRBD1	TRBV7-8	TRBJ2-1	.	TGTGCCAGCAGCCCTCTGACAGGGGAAAATGAGCAGTTCTTC	CASSPLTGENEQFF
TRBD2	TRBV5-4	TRBJ2-5	.	TGTGCCAGCAGCGGCGGGGGGATCCAAGAGACCCAGTACTTC	CASSGGGIQETQYF
.	TRBV2	TRBJ2-2	.	TGTGCCAGCGCAAAGACAGGACTCACCGGGGAGCTGTTTTTT	CASAKTGLTGELFF
TRBD2	TRBV18	TRBJ2-5	.	TGTGCCAGCTCACCACCGGGACTAGCGGAAGAGACCCAGTACTTC	CASSPPGLAEETQYF
TRBD1	TRBV5-1	TRBJ1-3	.	TGCGCCAGCAGCTTTGATCCGGGACAGAGGATCTCTGGAAACACCATATATTTT	CASSFDPGQRISGNTIYF
.	TRBV3-1/TRBV3-2	TRBJ2-7	.	TGTGCCAGCAGCCAAGACCCCGGTGACGAGCAGTACTTC	CASSQDPGDEQYF
TRBD2	TRBV7-7	TRBJ2-5	.	TGTGCCAGCAGCGTAGGGCGGGGAGGGGAGACCCAGTACTTC	CASSVGRGGETQYF
.	TRBV5-4	TRBJ1-6	.	TGTGCCAGCAGACCTCCGCAGGGAGGGAATTCACCCCTCCACTTT	CASRPPQGGNSPLHF
.	TRBV11-2	TRBJ2-7	.	TGTGCCAGCAGCCCAGAGGCTAGCTCCTACGAGCAGTACTTC	CASSPEASSYEQYF
.	TRBV5-1	TRBJ1-5	.	TGCGCCAGCAGCTTGGCGGGGGGCAATCAGCCCCAGCATTTT	CASSLAGGNQPQHF
.	TRBV6-2/TRBV6-3	TRBJ2-1	.	TGTGCCAGCAGTAAAGTACAGTCTGAGCAGTTCTTC	CASSKVQSEQFF
TRBD1	TRBV9	TRBJ1-1	.	TGTGCCAGCAGTGGGGAAAGGGGGCAGAAAGCTTTCTTT	CASSGERGQKAFF
.	TRBV5-4	TRBJ1-4	.	TGTGCCAGCAGGGACATTGCAACTAATGAAAAACTGTTTTTT	CASRDIATNEKLFF
.	TRBV9	TRBJ2-1	.	TGTGCCAGCAGCGTAGGTCTAGCTACCTACAATGAGCAGTTCTTC	CASSVGLATYNEQFF
TRBD1	TRBV5-1	TRBJ2-7	.	TGCGCCAGCAGCTTAAGCACAGGGGTCGGGATATACGAGCAGTACTTC	CASSLSTGVGIYEQYF
TRBD2	TRBV2	TRBJ2-1	.	TGTGCCAGCAGACGACTAGCGGGGTACAATGAGCAGTTCTTC	CASRRLAGYNEQFF
.	TRBV6-2/TRBV6-3	TRBJ2-3	.	TGTGCCAGCAGTTACCTAAGCACAGATACGCAGTATTTT	CASSYLSTDTQYF
TRBD1	TRBV5-5	TRBJ1-4	.	TGTGCCAGCAGCCTTTACCCCGGGACAGGGGTTGAAAAACTGTTTTTT	CASSLYPGTGVEKLFF
.	TRBV7-5	TRBJ1-1	.	TGTGTATTCAGGGGGCAGACTGAAGCTTTCTTT	CVFRGQTEAFF
TRBD1	TRBV7-9	TRBJ2-7	.	TGTGCCAGCAGCTTAGAAAGCGGACAGGGCTACGAGCAGTACTTC	CASSLESGQGYEQYF
.	TRBV5-6	TRBJ2-5	.	TGTGCCAGCAGGGCGACAGGCCAAGAGACCCAGTACTTC	CASRATGQETQYF
.	TRBV19	TRBJ1-5	.	TGTGCCAGTAGTCCCGGGGCGCGGGGTCAGCCCCAGCATTTT	CASSPGARGQPQHF
.	TRBV6-4	TRBJ1-2	.	TGTGCCAGCAGCCGGGACTTCGGGGGGTATGGCTACACCTTC	CASSRDFGGYGYTF
.	TRBV5-4	TRBJ2-7	.	TGTGCCAGCAGCTCGGGAGGCATCCAGGGGTCCTACGAGCAGTACTTC	CASSSGGIQGSYEQYF
.	TRBV6-5	TRBJ1-2	.	TGTGCCAGCAGTCCACCGGGGGGCTATGGCTACACCTTC	CASSPPGGYGYTF
TRBD1	TRBV6-5	TRBJ1-1	.	TGTGCCAGCAACGGACGACAGGGGACTGAGACTTTCTTT	CASNGRQGTETFF
TRBD1	TRBV6-5	TRBJ1-2	once	TGTGCCAGCAGCCGCGGGACAGAAGGCTATGGCTACACCTTC	CASSRGTEGYGYTF